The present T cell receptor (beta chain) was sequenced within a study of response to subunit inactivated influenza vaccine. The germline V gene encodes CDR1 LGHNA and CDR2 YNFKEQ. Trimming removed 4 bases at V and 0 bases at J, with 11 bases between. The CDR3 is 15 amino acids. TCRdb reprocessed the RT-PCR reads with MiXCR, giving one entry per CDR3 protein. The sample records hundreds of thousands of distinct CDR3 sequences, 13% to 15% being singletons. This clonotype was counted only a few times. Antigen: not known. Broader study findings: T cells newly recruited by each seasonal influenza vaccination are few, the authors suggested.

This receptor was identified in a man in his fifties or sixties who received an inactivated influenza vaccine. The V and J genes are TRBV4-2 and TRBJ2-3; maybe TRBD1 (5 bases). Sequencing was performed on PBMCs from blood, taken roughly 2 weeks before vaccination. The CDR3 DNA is TGTGCCAGCAGCCCACAGACAGCTAGCACAGATACGCAGTATTTT. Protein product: CASSPQTASTDTQYF.